These 26 T cell receptor beta chains share one sample of origin, sequenced in a study of blood T cells in healthy people across ages. Alongside a J-beta primer mix, a sample-barcoded 5' primer served in a second PCR lasting roughly 6 to 11 cycles. TCRdb re-analysed the 5' RACE reads in MiXCR, keeping a single row per CDR3 protein. The sample holds around 800,000 distinct CDR3 sequences; about 26% are singletons and the top ten take 3%. The same sample was also studied in work on T cells of mothers and their children.

Input material: blood. These receptors were obtained from a boy aged 5-17 years in good health.

This clonotype was picked up a small number of times. The CDR3 loop is CASSLERGGAGSPLHF. The CDR3 nucleotides are TGTGCCAGCAGCTTAGAGAGGGGCGGAGCAGGGTCACCCCTCCACTTT. The chain links TRBV7-2 to TRBJ1-6, with D maybe TRBD1 (5 bases). The CDR3 is made up of 16 amino acids. Germline V gene lookup returns CDR1 SGHTA and CDR2 FQGNSA. Trimming shortened V by 1 base and J by 10 bases, and 17 bases separated the two germline ends.

The J gene is TRBJ2-2, the V gene TRBV7-8, with 13 bases aligning to TRBD2. The CDR3 covers 15 residues. V gave up 8 bases and J gave up 5 bases; unmatched junction bases: 5. CDR1 and CDR2 (germline): SGHVS, FQNEAQ. CDR3 sequence: CASQGTSGETGELFF. The CDR3, as DNA: TGTGCCAGCCAAGGGACTAGCGGGGAGACCGGGGAGCTGTTTTTT.

V and J are TRBV12-5 and TRBJ2-7; 7 bases agree with TRBD1. V lost 4 bases to trimming and J lost 3 bases; unmatched junction nucleotides: 3. The CDR3 length is 13 residues. Germline V gives CDR1 LGHNT, CDR2 FRNRAP. CDR3 nucleotides: TGTGCTAGTGGTTCCGGGACAGACTACGAGCAGTACTTC. Translated, it gives CASGSGTDYEQYF. Full variable domain (outside the CDR3, taken from reference TRBV12-5 and TRBJ2-7): DARVTQTPRHKVTEMGQEVTMRCQPILGHNTVFWYRQTMMQGLELLAYFRNRAPLDDSGMPKDRFSAEMPDATLATLKIQPSEPRDSAVYFCASGSGTDYEQYFGPGTRLTVT.

The chain carries TRBV5-1 and TRBJ1-2; D is unresolved. CDR1 is SGHRS, CDR2 YFSETQ, per germline. The CDR3 is 12 residues long. V lost 3 bases and J lost 10, with 13 bases in between. CDR3 nucleotides: TGCGCCAGCAGCTCCGGTGGGGAGTCCTACACCTTC. Protein product: CASSSGGESYTF.

This clonotype was seen a handful of times. The V and J genes are TRBV24-1 and TRBJ2-7; no reliable D call. In germline, CDR1 is KGHDR, CDR2 SFDVKD. Trimming removed 10 bases at V and 5 bases at J, with 8 bases between. The CDR3 contains 10 residues. CDR3 in DNA: TGTGCCACTTACCTCGACGAGCAGTACTTC. Its translation: CATYLDEQYF.

The chain employs TRBV11-3 and TRBJ2-2; possibly TRBD2 for D (6 bases). The CDR3 contains 15 residues. Germline CDR1 and CDR2: SGHNT and YENEEA. The V gene lost 8 bases and the J gene lost 0 bases, with 13 bases spanning the gap. CDR3 sequence (DNA): TGTGCCAGCCAGCGGGTATCTGCGAACACCGGGGAGCTGTTTTTT. This gives the protein CASQRVSANTGELFF.

This chain connects TRBV7-9 to TRBJ2-5; 7 nucleotides align to TRBD2. Germline V gene data show CDR1 as SEHNR and CDR2 as FQNEAQ (reference sequence). The CDR3 runs 17 residues. Trimming cost V 4 bases and J 5 bases; bases outside gene matches: 16. The CDR3 sequence is CASSSIEIAGPRETQYF. The CDR3 DNA reads TGTGCCAGCAGCTCCATCGAAATAGCGGGCCCCAGGGAGACCCAGTACTTC.

To note about this clonotype: One end of the junction does not line up with germline, which may come from a read error. The chain couples TRBV12-3 or TRBV12-4 to TRBJ1-1, with D possibly TRBD1 on 6 matching bases. The CDR3 contains 14 residues. The CDR3 spells CASRSGVVNTEAFF. The DNA of the CDR3 is TGCGCCAGCAGATCAGGGGTCGTGAACACTGAAGCTTTCTTT.

This clonotype turned up a few times. This chain links TRBV3-1 with TRBJ1-2; the D is unclear. Germline CDR1 LGHDT, CDR2 YNNKEL (reference sequence). Between the trimmed V and J ends, which lost 3 bases and 7 bases, there was a span of 9 bases. The CDR3 totals 12 residues. Here the CDR3 DNA reads TGTGCCAGCAGCCAGCCCTTGGCTGGCTACACCTTC. Translation: CASSQPLAGYTF.

This clonotype was detected only a few times. The chain couples TRBV6-5 to TRBJ1-4; D is uncertain. Germline-derived CDR1 and CDR2 are MNHEY and SVGAGI. The CDR3 contains 14 residues. Trimming pared 0 bases from V and 4 bases from J, leaving 6 bases between. DNA of the CDR3: TGTGCCAGCAGTTACTCAGGCCTTAATGAAAAACTGTTTTTT. Translating it yields CASSYSGLNEKLFF.

This clonotype was counted only a few times. J is TRBJ1-1 and V is TRBV28, with no clear D. The CDR3 sequence is 15 residues long. Trimming removed 3 bases from V and 0 bases from J, with 11 bases in between. CDR1 MDHEN and CDR2 SYDVKM come from the germline V gene. CDR3 sequence: CASSFWNRLNTEAFF. CDR3 nucleotides: TGTGCCAGCAGTTTCTGGAACCGCCTGAACACTGAAGCTTTCTTT.

This rearrangement joins TRBV2 to TRBJ2-1; 12 nucleotides match TRBD2. CDR1 is SNHLY, CDR2 FYNNEI, per germline. This CDR3 has 17 residues. J gave up 2 bases and V 7 bases, and 9 bases lay outside the gene matches. The CDR3 reads CASMSSGGERAYNEQFF. In DNA, the CDR3 is TGTGCCAGCATGTCTAGCGGGGGGGAGAGGGCCTACAATGAGCAGTTCTTC. The full variable domain, in which reference TRBV2 and TRBJ2-1 provide the parts outside the CDR3, is EPEVTQTPSHQVTQMGQEVILRCVPISNHLYFYWYRQILGQKVEFLVSFYNNEISEKSEIFDDQFSVERPDGSNFTLKIRSTKLEDSAMYFCASMSSGGERAYNEQFFGPGTRLTVL.

This clonotype has just a few counts. V gene TRBV6-1 combines with J gene TRBJ2-1; TRBD1 is a possible D gene (5 bases). TRBJ2-5 matches the DNA end more closely, so the J call is doubtful. Germline CDR1 reads MNHNS; CDR2 reads SASEGT. This CDR3 comprises 14 residues. CDR3 nucleotides: TGTGCCAGCCGTCTAAGGGGCGGACAAGAGACCCAGTACTTC. Protein product: CASRLRGGQETQYF.

The chain recombines TRBV18 with TRBJ2-5; D could derive from TRBD1 or TRBD2 (5 bases each). TRBJ2-7 explains the end of the DNA better; the J call may be wrong. The CDR3 contains 13 residues. CDR1 is KGHSH and CDR2 is LQKENI in the germline V gene. CDR3 bases: TGTGCCAGCTCAACGGATGGGGGTGGCGAGCAGTACTTC. This translates into CASSTDGGGEQYF.

This clonotype was detected many times. One end of the junction varies from germline; a read error may be responsible. The chain recombines TRBV5-1 with TRBJ2-2, with no clear D. From germline, CDR1 is SGHRS and CDR2 YFSETQ. The CDR3 is 11 residues long. The chain's CDR3 is CASSLSGELFF. DNA of the CDR3: TGTGCCAGCAGTTTGTCCGGGGAGCTGTTTTTT.

This clonotype was seen more than once but under ten times. The chain carries TRBV20-1 and TRBJ2-3; possibly TRBD2 for D (6 bases). The CDR3 runs to 14 residues. The V gene lost 0 bases and the J gene lost 2 bases, with 9 bases spanning the gap. CDR1 and CDR2 (germline): DFQATT, SNEGSKA (reference sequence). This CDR3 reads CSAREAGTTDTQYF. In DNA form, the CDR3 reads TGCAGTGCTAGAGAGGCGGGGACCACAGATACGCAGTATTTT.

This clonotype has only a few counts. This CDR3 reads CASTAPAYLAKNIQYF. The CDR3 DNA reads TGTGCCAGCACCGCACCTGCTTATCTAGCCAAAAACATTCAGTACTTC. This chain links TRBV21-1 with TRBJ2-4. TRBV21-1 constitutes a pseudogene. This CDR3 has 16 residues.

This clonotype occurred many times. V gene TRBV29-1 combines with J gene TRBJ2-5; perhaps TRBD1 as D (6 bases). This CDR3 contains 13 residues. Germline values: CDR1 SQVTM, CDR2 ANQGSEA. V shed 6 bases and J shed 5 bases, with 16 bases lying between them. DNA of the CDR3: TGCAGCGTCGACCTGGGGGCGCGGGAGACCCAGTACTTC. It encodes CSVDLGARETQYF.

This clonotype has just a few counts. An end of the junction does not agree with germline; a read error may underlie this. This chain joins TRBV13 and TRBJ2-4, with 7 positions matching TRBD2. CDR1 PRHDT and CDR2 FYEKMQ come from the germline V gene (reference sequence). The CDR3 is 12 amino acids. Here the CDR3 reads CASSLNRLAAHF. The CDR3 nucleotides read TGTGCCAGCAGCCTGAATCGGCTAGCGGCGCACTTC.

In this sample, this clonotype turned up a few times. The chain links TRBV6-6 to TRBJ2-1; TRBD2 agrees at 8 bases. V shed 2 bases and J 0 bases; nucleotides not matched to a gene: 0. The CDR3 covers 15 residues. Germline lookup yields CDR1 MNHNY and CDR2 SVGAGI (reference sequence). The CDR3 here is CASSYGTSSYNEQFF. The CDR3 DNA is TGTGCCAGCAGTTACGGGACTAGCTCCTACAATGAGCAGTTCTTC.

The genes are TRBV3-1 and TRBJ2-7; D gene unclear. CDR1 LGHDT and CDR2 YNNKEL come from the germline V gene (reference sequence). Trimming cost V 4 bases and J 5 bases, with 12 bases left between them. The length of the CDR3 is 13 residues. The CDR3 DNA is TGTGCCAGCAGCCCGCGACATATCCACGAGCAGTACTTC. Translated: CASSPRHIHEQYF.

J is TRBJ1-2 and V is TRBV5-1; the D is unclear. From germline, CDR1 is SGHRS and CDR2 YFSETQ. The CDR3 spans 13 residues. Trimming took off 2 bases at V and 9 bases at J, with 14 bases between the two ends. CDR3 DNA sequence: TGCGCCAGCAGCTTTTTCGGGGTTGGTCGCTACACCTTC. Translated: CASSFFGVGRYTF.

The chain couples TRBV5-5 to TRBJ2-5, with D perhaps TRBD1 (8 bases). CDR1 SGHKS and CDR2 YYEKEE come from the germline V gene (reference sequence). V gave up 4 bases and J gave up 0 bases, with 13 bases separating them. This CDR3 has 15 amino acids. CDR3 in DNA: TGTGCCAGCAGCAGCGGGGACAGGTACCAAGAGACCCAGTACTTC. Amino acid sequence: CASSSGDRYQETQYF.

This clonotype was seen more than once but under ten times. This chain connects TRBV30 to TRBJ2-6; no clear D gene. The CDR3 is made up of 17 amino acids. Trimming pared 0 bases from V and 4 bases from J, leaving 16 bases between. Germline V CDR1 and CDR2: GTSNPN, SVGIG (reference sequence). The CDR3 nucleotides read TGTGCCTGGAGTGTACTTGGGCGGTCCGCCGGGGCCAACGTCCTGACTTTC. Translating gives CAWSVLGRSAGANVLTF.

This clonotype was recorded only once. The chain recombines TRBV2 with TRBJ1-6; TRBD1 aligns across 8 bases. The V segment lost 5 bases and the J segment 10 bases; nucleotides outside the gene matches: 7. The germline CDR1 and CDR2 sequences are SNHLY and FYNNEI. CDR3 length equals 14 residues. The CDR3 here is CASSRGQGGSPLHF. For the CDR3, the DNA is TGTGCCAGCAGTCGAGGACAGGGCGGGTCACCCCTCCACTTT.

This chain joins TRBV7-2 and TRBJ2-5; 9 bases map to TRBD2. The end of the DNA is better explained by TRBJ2-1, so the J call may be wrong. CDR3 length equals 15 residues. Germline CDR1 and CDR2: SGHTA and FQGNSA. The CDR3 DNA is TGTGCCAGCAGCTTAGAAAGCGGGGGGTTTCAAGAGCAGTTCTTC. Protein product: CASSLESGGFQEQFF.